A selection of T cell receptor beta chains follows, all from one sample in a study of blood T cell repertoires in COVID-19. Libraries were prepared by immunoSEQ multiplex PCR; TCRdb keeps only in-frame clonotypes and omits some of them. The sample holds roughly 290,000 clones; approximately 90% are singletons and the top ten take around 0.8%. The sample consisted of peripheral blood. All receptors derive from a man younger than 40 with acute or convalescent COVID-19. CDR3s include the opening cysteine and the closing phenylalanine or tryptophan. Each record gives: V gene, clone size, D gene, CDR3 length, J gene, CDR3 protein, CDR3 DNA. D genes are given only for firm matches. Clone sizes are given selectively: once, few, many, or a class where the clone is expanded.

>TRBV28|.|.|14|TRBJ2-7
CASSQASISYEQYF
TGTGCCAGCAGCCAGGCAAGTATTTCCTACGAGCAGTACTTC
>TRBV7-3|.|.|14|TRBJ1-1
CASSLGPGNTEAFF
TGTGCCAGCAGCTTAGGGCCCGGGAACACTGAAGCTTTCTTT
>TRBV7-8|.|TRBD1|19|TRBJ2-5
CASSLSPVKYRGRGETQYF
TGTGCCAGCAGCTTATCCCCTGTTAAATACAGGGGGCGCGGAGAGACCCAGTACTTC
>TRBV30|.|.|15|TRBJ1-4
CAWKAGIATNEKLFF
TGTGCCTGGAAGGCGGGAATTGCAACTAATGAAAAACTGTTTTTT
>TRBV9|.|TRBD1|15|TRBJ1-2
CASSGFTGVGYGYTF
TGTGCCAGCAGCGGCTTTACAGGGGTAGGCTATGGCTACACCTTC
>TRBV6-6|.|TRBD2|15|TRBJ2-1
CASSRLAGGGNEQFF
TGTGCCAGCAGCCGCCTAGCGGGAGGGGGCAATGAGCAGTTCTTC
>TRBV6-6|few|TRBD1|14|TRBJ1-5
CASSVQGIGGPQHF
TGTGCCAGCAGTGTACAGGGGATTGGGGGGCCCCAGCATTTT
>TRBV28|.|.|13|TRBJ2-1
CASIQGGSNEQFF
TGTGCCAGCATCCAGGGGGGTAGCAATGAGCAGTTCTTC
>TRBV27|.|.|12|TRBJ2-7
CASSSSPHEQYF
TGTGCCAGCAGTTCTAGTCCCCACGAGCAGTACTTC
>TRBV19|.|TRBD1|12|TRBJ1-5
CASNTGDQPQHF
TGTGCCAGTAATACAGGGGATCAGCCCCAGCATTTT
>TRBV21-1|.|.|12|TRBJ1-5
CATTYPYQPQHF
TGTGCCACGACATATCCATATCAGCCCCAGCATTTT
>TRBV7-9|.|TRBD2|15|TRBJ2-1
CASRPSGRTGNEQFF
TGTGCCAGCAGACCCAGCGGGAGGACGGGGAATGAGCAGTTCTTC
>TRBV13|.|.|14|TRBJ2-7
CASLGNGAGYEQYF
TGTGCCAGCTTGGGGAACGGCGCGGGCTACGAGCAGTACTTC
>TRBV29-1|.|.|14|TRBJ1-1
CSVEARTVDTEAFF
TGCAGCGTTGAAGCAAGGACTGTCGACACTGAAGCTTTCTTT
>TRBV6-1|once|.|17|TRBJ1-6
CASSEIVGPSYNSPLHF
TGTGCCAGCAGTGAAATTGTGGGGCCCTCCTATAATTCACCCCTCCACTTT
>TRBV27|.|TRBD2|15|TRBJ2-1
CASSSSGSSYNEQFF
TGTGCCAGCAGTTCTAGCGGGAGTTCATACAATGAGCAGTTCTTC
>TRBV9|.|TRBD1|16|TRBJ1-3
CASSETGQGAGNTIYF
TGTGCCAGCAGCGAAACGGGACAGGGGGCTGGAAACACCATATATTTT
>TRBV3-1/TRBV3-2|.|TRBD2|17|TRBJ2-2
CASSPHFGGSSTGELFF
TGTGCCAGCAGCCCACACTTCGGGGGGTCCAGCACCGGGGAGCTGTTTTTT
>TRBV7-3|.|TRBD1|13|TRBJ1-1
CASSRTGGTEAFF
TGTGCCAGCAGTCGAACAGGGGGAACTGAAGCTTTCTTT
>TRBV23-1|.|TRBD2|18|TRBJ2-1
CASTLGLAGTISYNEQFF
TGCGCCAGCACCTTGGGACTAGCGGGGACTATCTCCTACAATGAGCAGTTCTTC
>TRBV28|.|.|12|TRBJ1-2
CASSSPVYGYTF
TGTGCCAGCAGTTCCCCTGTGTATGGCTACACCTTC
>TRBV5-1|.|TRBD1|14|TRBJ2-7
CASSWGQGHYEQYF
TGCGCCAGCAGCTGGGGACAGGGGCACTACGAGCAGTACTTC
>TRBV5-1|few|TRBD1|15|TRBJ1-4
CASSGQGGSNEKLFF
TGCGCCAGCAGTGGACAGGGCGGTAGTAATGAAAAACTGTTTTTT
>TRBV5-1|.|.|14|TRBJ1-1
CASSLGQTNTEAFF
TGCGCCAGCAGCTTGGGACAGACAAACACTGAAGCTTTCTTT
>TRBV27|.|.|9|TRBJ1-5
CASSWPQHF
TGTGCCAGCTCCTGGCCCCAGCATTTT
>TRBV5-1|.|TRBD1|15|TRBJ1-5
CASRPVTGGNQPQHF
TGCGCCAGCCGGCCCGTCACAGGGGGGAATCAGCCCCAGCATTTT
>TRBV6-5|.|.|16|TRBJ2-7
CASSYAAGRSPYEQYF
TGTGCCAGCAGTTACGCCGCCGGTCGGAGCCCCTACGAGCAGTACTTC
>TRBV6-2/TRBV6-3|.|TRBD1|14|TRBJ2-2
CASSSDRAAGELFF
TGTGCCAGCAGTTCGGACAGGGCCGCCGGGGAGCTGTTTTTT
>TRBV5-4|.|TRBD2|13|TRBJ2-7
CASSPGTSVEQYF
TGTGCCAGCAGCCCCGGGACTAGCGTCGAGCAGTACTTC
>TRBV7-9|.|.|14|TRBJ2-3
CASSPQKPTDTQYF
TGTGCCAGCAGCCCCCAAAAGCCCACAGATACGCAGTATTTT
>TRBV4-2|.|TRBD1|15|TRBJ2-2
CASSRGQGDGGELFF
TGTGCCAGCAGCCGAGGACAGGGGGACGGCGGGGAGCTGTTTTTT
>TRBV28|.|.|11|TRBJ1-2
CASSFVYGYTF
TGTGCCAGCAGTTTCGTCTATGGCTACACCTTC
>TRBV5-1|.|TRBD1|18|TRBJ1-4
CASSLLPGQAATNEKLFF
TGCGCCAGCAGCTTGCTGCCGGGACAGGCCGCAACTAATGAAAAACTGTTTTTT
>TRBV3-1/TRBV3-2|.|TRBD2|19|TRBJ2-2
CASSLLIGQRGGRTGELFF
TGTGCCAGCAGCCTGCTGATCGGGCAGCGGGGGGGGCGCACCGGGGAGCTGTTTTTT
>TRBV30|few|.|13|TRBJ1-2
CAWLAGSAYGYTF
TGTGCCTGGCTGGCGGGTTCAGCCTATGGCTACACCTTC
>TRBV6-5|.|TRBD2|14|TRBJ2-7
CASRRASGDYEQYF
TGTGCCAGCAGGCGGGCTAGCGGAGACTACGAGCAGTACTTC
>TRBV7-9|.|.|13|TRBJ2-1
CASSPTSGDEQFF
TGTGCCAGCAGCCCAACCTCCGGTGATGAGCAGTTCTTC
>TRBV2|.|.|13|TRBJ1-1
CASSGIRATEAFF
TGTGCCAGCAGTGGGATCAGGGCTACTGAAGCTTTCTTT
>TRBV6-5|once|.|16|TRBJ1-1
CASSYSSVRMVTEAFF
TGTGCCAGCAGTTACTCCAGTGTCAGGATGGTTACTGAAGCTTTCTTT
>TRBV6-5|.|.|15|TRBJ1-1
CASSYSHGGNTEAFF
TGTGCCAGCAGTTACTCGCACGGGGGTAACACTGAAGCTTTCTTT
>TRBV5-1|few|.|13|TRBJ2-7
CASSLRGNYEQYF
TGCGCCAGCAGCTTACGGGGAAACTACGAGCAGTACTTC
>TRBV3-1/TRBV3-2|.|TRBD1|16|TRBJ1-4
CASSQGGGTGYEKLFF
TGTGCCAGCAGCCAAGGCGGGGGGACAGGGTATGAAAAACTGTTTTTT
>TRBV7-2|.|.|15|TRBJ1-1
CASSLVGVGGTEAFF
TGTGCCAGCAGCTTAGTGGGTGTCGGGGGAACTGAAGCTTTCTTT
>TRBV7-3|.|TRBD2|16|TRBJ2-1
CASSLTPTTSGAEQFF
TGTGCCAGCAGCTTAACCCCTACGACTAGCGGGGCTGAGCAGTTCTTC
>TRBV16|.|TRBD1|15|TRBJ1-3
CASSLQGVGGNTIYF
TGTGCCAGCAGCCTACAGGGGGTAGGAGGAAACACCATATATTTT
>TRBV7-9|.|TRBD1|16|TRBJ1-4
CASSPTGTGVREKLFF
TGTGCCAGCAGCCCGACGGGTACAGGGGTGAGGGAAAAACTGTTTTTT
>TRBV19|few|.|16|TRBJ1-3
CASSIGNRVAGNTIYF
TGTGCCAGTAGTATAGGGAACAGGGTGGCTGGAAACACCATATATTTT
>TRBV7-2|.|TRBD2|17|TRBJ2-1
CASSPRTSGGAYNEQFF
TGTGCCAGCAGCCCCCGGACTAGCGGGGGGGCCTACAATGAGCAGTTCTTC
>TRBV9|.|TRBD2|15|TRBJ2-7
CASSAASGGVYEQYF
TGTGCCAGCAGCGCTGCTAGTGGGGGGGTCTACGAGCAGTACTTC
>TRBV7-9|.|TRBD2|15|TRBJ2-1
CATFMLAGGDNEQFF
TGTGCCACCTTCATGCTAGCGGGGGGGGACAATGAGCAGTTCTTC